This T cell receptor (beta chain) was sequenced in a study of Ad26.COV2.S vaccination and SARS-CoV-2 variants. Turning to the study itself: Participant was drawn from the COV1001 Ad26.COV2.S trial arm. Dosing was one shot or two shots 56 days apart.

Germline trimming cut 2 bases from V and 5 bases from J; bases unmatched to any gene: 4. Per germline, CDR1 SGHDT and CDR2 YYEEEE. This CDR3 contains 14 residues. The table came from immunoSEQ multiplex PCR; TCRdb's copy has only in-frame clones and leaves some out. The sample holds hundreds of thousands of clones; about 83% are singletons and the top ten take more than 7%. Treatment described: roughly 20 received Ad26.COV2.S at low or high dose, single or two shots; 5 received placebo; per-sample allocation not given. Day 63 after the first injection of vaccine or placebo was the sampling time. The chain has TRBV5-6 and TRBJ1-1, with 9 bases fitting TRBD1. Material: peripheral blood, obtained in a trial of Ad26.COV2.S vaccine versus placebo. This TCR derives from a person aged 18 to 65 who received the Ad26.COV2.S COVID-19 vaccine or a placebo. This CDR3 reads CASSFGTGMTEAFF. The CDR3 DNA is TGTGCCAGCAGCTTTGGGACAGGGATGACTGAAGCTTTCTTT.